This T cell receptor beta chain came from a study of shared clonotypes between healthy human individuals. Using immunoSEQ multiplex PCR, the repertoire was profiled, and TCRdb retains in-frame clones only, with some absent. Among some 1,400,000 clones listed, around 97% were seen once. Study conclusions and caveats: Of the naive CD4 clonotypes, around 4.9% were shared across several donors. Among non-shared clonotypes, generation probabilities were lower than among those shared by all four donors. Measured sharing among donors was expected to vary with sequencing depth.

In regard to this clone: What it binds is not known. This sample also contains other DNA sequences that code for the same CDR3.

Sequencing input: naive CD4+ T cells sorted from blood. As to subset: CD45RA+ positively selected. This receptor was identified in a man aged 25 to 45 in good health.

Here the CDR3 DNA reads TGTGCCAGCAGTAAAAGCGGGAGTAGCTACGAGCAGTACTTC. This encodes CASSKSGSSYEQYF. V is TRBV7-2 and J is TRBJ2-7; 8 bases line up with TRBD2. The junction had 7 bases not matched to a gene; V was cut back by 6 bases and J by 3 bases. Germline V gives CDR1 SGHTA, CDR2 FQGNSA. The CDR3 contains 14 residues.